These 13 T cell receptor beta chains share one sample of origin, sequenced in a study of Ad26.COV2.S vaccination and SARS-CoV-2 variants. TCRdb's table, derived via immunoSEQ multiplex PCR, lists solely in-frame clones and lacks some. The sample has 250,000 or so clones, approximately 90% seen once. Described treatment: about 20 received Ad26.COV2.S at low or high dose, single or two shots; roughly 5 received placebo; per-sample allocation not given. Sample collection was performed on day 63 after the first vaccine or placebo injection. The material was peripheral blood, obtained in a trial of Ad26.COV2.S vaccine versus placebo. These receptors were collected from a person aged 18-65 years who received the Ad26.COV2.S COVID-19 vaccine or a placebo.

The V and J genes are TRBV24-1 and TRBJ2-7; the D gene is possibly TRBD1 (7 bases). This CDR3 is 14 amino acids long. CDR1 is KGHDR, CDR2 SFDVKD, per germline. The germline V and J ends were trimmed by 3 bases and 5 bases, with 13 bases remaining between them. CDR3 sequence: CATSDGGTADEQYF. The CDR3, as DNA: TGTGCCACCAGTGATGGGGGGACAGCTGACGAGCAGTACTTC.

The chain employs TRBV21-1 and TRBJ1-3. TRBV21-1 is shown as a pseudogene. This CDR3 comprises 17 residues. For the CDR3, the DNA is TGTGCCAGCAGCCCATTATCAGAACTCGGCTCTGGAAACACCATATATTTT. This encodes CASSPLSELGSGNTIYF.

The chain carries TRBV7-9 and TRBJ1-4, with 9 positions matching TRBD1. With V trimmed by 7 bases and J by 5 bases, 2 bases remained unmatched. The CDR3 has 13 residues. In germline, CDR1 is SEHNR, CDR2 FQNEAQ (reference sequence). CDR3 loop: CASNDRGNEKLFF. In DNA, the CDR3 is TGTGCCAGCAACGACAGGGGGAATGAAAAACTGTTTTTT.

This sequence joins TRBV5-3 and TRBJ2-6; possibly TRBD1 or TRBD2 for D (6 bases each). TRBV5-3 belongs to the ORF category, with a function that is uncertain. The CDR3 is 19 amino acids. The V and J ends lost 1 base and 0 bases respectively, with 17 bases between them. The chain's CDR3 is CARSLCPAGEASGANVLTF. CDR3 coding DNA: TGTGCCAGAAGCTTGTGCCCGGCAGGGGAGGCCTCTGGGGCCAACGTCCTGACTTTC.

The chain joins TRBV27 to TRBJ1-5, with D perhaps TRBD1 (5 bases). The CDR3 is 12 residues long. V was shortened by 8 bases and J by 2 bases, with 7 bases between the two germline ends. Per germline, CDR1 MNHEY and CDR2 SMNVEV (reference sequence). The CDR3 here is CASWGGNQPQHF. The DNA for the CDR3 is TGTGCCAGCTGGGGGGGCAATCAGCCCCAGCATTTT.

This clone was seen once. This specimen includes other DNA sequences encoding the same CDR3. The V call is TRBV18, the J call TRBJ2-2; 13 nucleotides line up with TRBD2. This CDR3 spans 16 amino acids. V gave up 2 bases and J gave up 6 bases; unmatched junction bases: 3. CDR1 KGHSH and CDR2 LQKENI come from the germline V gene. As DNA, the CDR3 is TGTGCCAGCTCACCAAGGACTAGCGGGAGCGCCGGGGAGCTGTTTTTT. It encodes CASSPRTSGSAGELFF.

V gene TRBV7-2 combines with J gene TRBJ1-2, with D possibly matching TRBD1 (6 bases). CDR1 and CDR2 (germline): SGHTA, FQGNSA. V gave up 4 bases and J gave up 3 bases, with 18 bases separating them. CDR3 length: 16 amino acids. Written as DNA, the CDR3 is TGTGCCAGCAGCTCCCCGGGGGGGGCGGATGACTATGGCTACACCTTC. Its protein is CASSSPGGADDYGYTF.

A word on this clone: The junction departs from the called germline gene at one end, perhaps through a read error. This chain links TRBV6-2 or TRBV6-3 with TRBJ1-2; perhaps TRBD1 as D (5 bases). This CDR3 is built from 12 residues. From germline, CDR1 is MNHEY and CDR2 SVGEGT. The CDR3 DNA reads TGTGCCAGCAGTTACGACAGCGCTAAAGTCCACTTC. Residues: CASSYDSAKVHF.

The CDR3 coding sequence is TGTGCCAGCAGCCCCGTGCGAGTGGGTAACTATGGCTACACCTTC. Amino acid sequence: CASSPVRVGNYGYTF. The chain joins TRBV7-8 to TRBJ1-2, with D hard to call. CDR1 and CDR2 from the germline V gene are SGHVS and FQNEAQ. CDR3 size: 15 residues. Trimming took 5 bases from V and 1 from J, leaving 14 bases between them.

The genes are TRBV7-8 and TRBJ2-2, with D possibly TRBD1 on 6 matching bases. V lost 5 bases and J 2 bases, leaving 12 bases between the germline ends. This CDR3 is built from 15 residues. Per germline, CDR1 SGHVS and CDR2 FQNEAQ. CDR3 in amino acids: CASSLGTYNTGELFF. The DNA of the CDR3 is TGTGCCAGCAGCCTCGGGACATACAACACCGGGGAGCTGTTTTTT.

The chain is built from TRBV9 and TRBJ1-4; a possible D gene is TRBD1 (6 bases). The CDR3 is 13 residues long. CDR1 and CDR2 from the germline V gene are SGDLS and YYNGEE. Trimming pared 4 bases from V and 6 bases from J, leaving 10 bases between. DNA for the CDR3: TGTGCCAGCAGCAGGGGGGGCGATGAAAAACTGTTTTTT. It yields the protein CASSRGGDEKLFF.

The DNA for the CDR3 is TGTGCCAGCAGCTTAAAACTGAAGGGAGAGACCCAGTACTTC. Amino acids: CASSLKLKGETQYF. J is TRBJ2-5 and V is TRBV7-9; no firm D call. Looked up from germline, CDR1 is SEHNR and CDR2 is FQNEAQ (reference sequence). The length of the CDR3 is 14 residues. Between the trimmed V and J ends, which lost 2 bases and 4 bases, there was a span of 11 bases.

The genes are TRBV20-1 and TRBJ2-5; D not resolved. Per germline, CDR1 DFQATT and CDR2 SNEGSKA (reference sequence). The germline V and J ends were trimmed by 8 bases and 1 base, with 8 bases remaining between them. The CDR3 is 11 residues long. CDR3 sequence (DNA): TGCAGTTTACAGCTCCAAGAGACCCAGTACTTC. It specifies CSLQLQETQYF.